This T cell receptor (beta chain) comes out of a study of blood T cell repertoires in COVID-19. This clone is a singleton in its sample. CDR3 length: 13 amino acids. With V trimmed by 3 bases and J by 5 bases, 5 bases remained unmatched. CDR1 and CDR2 (germline): SQVTM, ANQGSEA. TCRdb's table, derived via immunoSEQ multiplex PCR, lists solely in-frame clones and lacks some. The top ten hold less than 3.5% of the sample, which has some 310,000 clones, 75% to 90% seen once. The sample consisted of peripheral blood. The rearrangement links TRBV29-1 to TRBJ2-7, with 9 bases aligning to TRBD2. The sequence came from a woman aged 30 to 39 with COVID-19, enrolled during active disease. In DNA, the CDR3 is TGCAGCGTTGAGCTAGCGGGACTCGACGAGCAGTACTTC. Translation gives CSVELAGLDEQYF.